Here is one T cell receptor (beta chain) with its context. The antigen this receptor binds is unknown. A junction end diverges from the germline sequence, so it may reflect a read error. The data originate from a study of CD8 T cells in Susac syndrome (dated by TCRdb to between 2019 and 2020). In terms of the full investigation: Among the Susac syndrome patients who were sequenced, clinically active disease was present in 5 or 6 and clinical remission was observed in about eight. Susac syndrome patients were therapy-naive, on corticosteroids (some also receiving IVIg), or on IVIg alone at blood withdrawal. The study used repertoire sequencing to test whether antigen drove CD8+ T cell activation and differentiation in Susac syndrome. General findings and caveats noted by the study authors: The CD4+ T cell repertoire of patients with Susac syndrome showed no detectable clonal expansion. The TCR sequencing and HLA analysis was acknowledged to have included a relatively small number of individuals.

High-throughput TCR beta sequencing profiled peripheral blood CD8+ and CD4+ T cells from healthy donors, Susac syndrome patients and multiple sclerosis patients. Recently defined diagnostic criteria for definite or probable disease were met by the Susac syndrome patients. Bulk CD8+ and CD4+ T cells were purified magnetically by negative isolation, whereas CD8+ TEMRA cells were enriched by FACS. Blood was drawn into EDTA tubes, processed within 24 hours, and PBMCs were isolated by density gradient centrifugation. PBMCs destined for TCR sequencing were cryopreserved in liquid nitrogen and later thawed in a 37 °C water bath. A purity of at least 90% was achieved for sorted or isolated CD4+, CD8+ and CD8+ TEMRA cells. RNA was extracted with the RNeasy kit and 0.5 to 1 ug was reverse transcribed using random hexamers. TCR beta CDR3 regions were amplified with the immunoSEQ multiplex PCR assay covering 54 Vbeta and 13 Jbeta segments. PCR amplification bias was corrected by using a synthetic template baseline for primer optimization and computational correction. As for how the authors treated the data: Only productive sequences were kept, with reads annotated to V, D and J genes according to IMGT and analyzed in immunoSEQ Analyzer. Clonality was calculated as one minus the Shannon entropy normalized by log2 of the number of productive unique sequences. For each patient and control, public and private clones were evaluated within the 100 most prevalent clones. Clones were defined as Susac-specific when absent from the healthy and MS cohorts, from about 970 published viral clones and from other ImmuneACCESS disease sequences. TCRdb reran the public reads through fastp at Q25 and MiXCR, keeping productive beta chains. Every distinct CDR3 protein forms one entry, paired with its most common genes and DNA. The V and J calls reflect TCRdb's pipeline rather than the authors' work. A total of roughly 140,000 distinct CDR3 sequences appear in this sample, 90% to 95% of them only once. The ten largest clones capture about 0.16% of the sample.

Sequenced: CD4+ T cells from PBMCs. This TCR came from a human donor with Susac syndrome.

The DNA reads as follows: TGCAGCGTGATGCAGGGGGCCACCCCGTACTTC. This is translated as CSVMQGATPYF. The rearranged segments are TRBV29-1 and TRBJ2-5; TRBD1 aligns with 8 central bases. CDR1 and CDR2, looked up from the germline V gene, are SQVTM and ANQGSEA. Measured from the cysteine to the phenylalanine, the CDR3 is 11 residues long. Kept here is only the CDR3 DNA, which spans 33 bases and is read in frame from base 1.